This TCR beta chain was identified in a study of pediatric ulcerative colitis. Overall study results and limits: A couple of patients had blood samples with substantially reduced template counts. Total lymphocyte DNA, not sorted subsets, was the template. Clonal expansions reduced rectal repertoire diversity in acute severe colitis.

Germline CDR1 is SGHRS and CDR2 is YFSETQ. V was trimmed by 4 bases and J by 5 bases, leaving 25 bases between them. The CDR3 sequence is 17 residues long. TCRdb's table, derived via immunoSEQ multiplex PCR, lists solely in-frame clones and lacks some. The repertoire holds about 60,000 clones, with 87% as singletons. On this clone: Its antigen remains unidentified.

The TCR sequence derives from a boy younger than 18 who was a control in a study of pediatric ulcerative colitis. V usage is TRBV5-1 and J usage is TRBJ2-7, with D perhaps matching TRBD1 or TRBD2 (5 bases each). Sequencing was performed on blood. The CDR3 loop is CASSPIGTGLDRDEQYF. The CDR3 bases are TGCGCCAGCAGCCCAATAGGGACGGGGTTGGATCGTGACGAGCAGTACTTC.